Following are 26 T cell receptor beta chains from one sample sequenced in a study of beta chain features in type 1 diabetes. Regarding the study as a whole: Significant though moderate, a shortening of TCRB CDR3s appeared in all four CD4+ subsets of Type 1 diabetes patients.

What was sequenced were expressed TCRB transcripts, since all of the isolated RNA had been reverse transcribed. The assay was immunoSEQ multiplex PCR, and TCRdb's table has in-frame clones only and misses some. The sample lists more than 250,000 clones; approximately 14% were seen once. No antigen has been assigned to these receptors. Sequencing was done on a sample of naive CD4+ T cells from blood. These receptors came from a man in his thirties or forties with type 1 diabetes.

The chain links TRBV30 to TRBJ1-3; possibly TRBD1 for D (6 bases). Trimming pared 4 bases from V and 4 bases from J, leaving 11 bases between. Germline assignment: CDR1 GTSNPN and CDR2 SVGIG (reference sequence). The CDR3 runs to 13 residues. The CDR3 coding sequence is TGTGCCTGGACCCCGGGACACGGAAACACCATATATTTT. It encodes CAWTPGHGNTIYF.

This clone turned up a few times. The rearrangement uses TRBV10-3 and TRBJ2-1; 8 positions agree with TRBD2. The CDR3 runs to 15 residues. Trimming cost V 0 bases and J 10 bases; bases outside gene matches: 8. Germline CDR1 is ENHRY and CDR2 is SYGVKD. In nucleotides, the CDR3 is TGTGCCATCAGTGAGTCTATTACTAGCGGCGAGGAGCAGTTCTTC. This gives the protein CAISESITSGEEQFF.

This sequence joins TRBV18 and TRBJ1-1; tentative D call: TRBD1 (5 bases). Per germline, CDR1 KGHSH and CDR2 LQKENI. The germline V and J ends were trimmed by 0 bases and 1 base, with 15 bases remaining between them. The CDR3 is 17 residues long. DNA of the CDR3: TGTGCCAGCTCACCACCTGCAGGGCGGTTAGCGAACACTGAAGCTTTCTTT. Residues: CASSPPAGRLANTEAFF. Full variable domain (missing parts from reference TRBV18 and TRBJ1-1): NAGVMQNPRHLVRRRGQEARLRCSPMKGHSHVYWYRQLPEEGLKFMVYLQKENIIDESGMPKERFSAEFPKEGPSILRIQQVVRGDSAAYFCASSPPAGRLANTEAFFGQGTRLTVV.

This clone has more than one count but fewer than ten. V is TRBV11-1 and J is TRBJ2-5; no clear D. The CDR3 is 12 residues long. The germline gives CDR1 SGHAT, CDR2 FQDESV (reference sequence). Trimming removed 2 bases from V and 7 bases from J, with 8 bases in between. CDR3 in DNA: TGTGCCAGCAGCTTATCCTCGGGGACCCAGTACTTC. Amino acids: CASSLSSGTQYF.

In this sample, this clone turned up a few times. The V call is TRBV29-1, the J call TRBJ2-1; 8 bases line up with TRBD2. The CDR3 has 15 residues. Germline assignment: CDR1 SQVTM and CDR2 ANQGSEA. V dropped 4 bases and J dropped 6; count of bases not matched to a gene: 11. The CDR3 coding sequence is TGCAGCGTTGTCGGGCTAGCGGGTCCTTTCAATGAGCAGTTCTTC. Translation: CSVVGLAGPFNEQFF.

The chain couples TRBV5-4 to TRBJ2-7, with D tentatively TRBD1 (7 bases). V lost 0 bases and J 4 bases, leaving 14 bases between the germline ends. Germline CDR1 reads SGHNT; CDR2 reads YYREEE (reference sequence). The CDR3 is 15 amino acids. The CDR3 DNA reads as TGTGCCAGCAGCTTGGGCGGGACAGAGCAATACGAGCAGTACTTC. It specifies CASSLGGTEQYEQYF.

The chain carries TRBV7-9 and TRBJ2-1; a possible D gene is TRBD2 (6 bases). The ends were cut back, 7 bases at V and 4 bases at J, with 11 bases in the middle. Germline loops: CDR1 SEHNR, CDR2 FQNEAQ (reference sequence). The CDR3 totals 13 residues. The CDR3 bases are TGTGCCAGCAAGGGACTGAAATACAATGAGCAGTTCTTC. It yields the protein CASKGLKYNEQFF. Full variable domain (rest looked up from reference TRBV7-9 and TRBJ2-1): DTGVSQNPRHKITKRGQNVTFRCDPISEHNRLYWYRQTLGQGPEFLTYFQNEAQLEKSRLLSDRFSAERPKGSFSTLEIQRTEQGDSAMYLCASKGLKYNEQFFGPGTRLTVL.

The chain recombines TRBV4-2 with TRBJ2-5; 10 bases align to TRBD2. This CDR3 comprises 17 residues. Germline V gene data show CDR1 as LGHNA and CDR2 as YNFKEQ. J lost 5 bases, V lost 0 bases, and 9 bases had no gene match. The CDR3: CASSQDRTSGGRETQYF. As DNA, the CDR3 is TGTGCCAGCAGCCAAGATCGGACTAGCGGAGGTCGGGAGACCCAGTACTTC.

This rearrangement joins TRBV5-1 to TRBJ2-1; possible D gene TRBD2, 6 bases. Germline CDR1 reads SGHRS; CDR2 reads YFSETQ. The germline V and J ends were trimmed by 0 bases and 7 bases, with 11 bases remaining between them. The CDR3 has 14 residues. CDR3 protein: CASSLVGRENEQFF. As DNA, the CDR3 is TGCGCCAGCAGCTTGGTGGGCCGGGAGAATGAGCAGTTCTTC.

This clone has only one observation. The genes are TRBV30 and TRBJ2-5, with TRBD2 matching 10 bases. The CDR3 is 14 residues long. CDR1 GTSNPN and CDR2 SVGIG come from the germline V gene (reference sequence). J lost 3 bases, V lost 2 bases, and 3 bases had no gene match. The CDR3 sequence: CAWSIGLAEETQYF. The CDR3, as DNA: TGTGCCTGGAGTATTGGACTAGCGGAAGAGACCCAGTACTTC.

This clone was picked up a small number of times. V and J are TRBV5-6 and TRBJ2-7; TRBD2 might be the D (5 bases). The germline V and J ends were trimmed by 6 bases and 3 bases, with 7 bases remaining between them. The CDR3 spans 11 residues. Germline CDR1 and CDR2: SGHDT and YYEEEE. The CDR3 coding sequence is TGTGCCAGCAAACGGGACTACGAGCAGTACTTC. Protein: CASKRDYEQYF.

This clone was observed a handful of times. The rearrangement uses TRBV11-2 and TRBJ2-2, with TRBD2 as a possible D gene (7 bases). Germline V gives CDR1 SGHAT, CDR2 FQNNGV. The CDR3 totals 16 residues. V lost 3 bases and J lost 4, with 15 bases in between. The CDR3, as DNA: TGTGCCAGCAGCTTTTATCGGGGGGCTGGCACCGGGGAGCTGTTTTTT. This gives the protein CASSFYRGAGTGELFF.

This clone was found a few times. The chain carries TRBV5-1 and TRBJ2-1, with 15 bases identical to TRBD2. Germline CDR1 and CDR2: SGHRS and YFSETQ. V shed 4 bases and J 0 bases; nucleotides not matched to a gene: 8. The CDR3 loop spans 19 amino acids. Here the CDR3 DNA reads TGCGCCAGCAGCACGGGACTAGCGGGAGGACTGAGCTCCTACAATGAGCAGTTCTTC. Translation: CASSTGLAGGLSSYNEQFF.

The chain joins TRBV5-4 to TRBJ2-7; 9 positions match TRBD2. After removal of 0 bases from V and 0 bases from J, the junction contained 1 base not matched to a gene. The CDR3 length is 15 residues. The germline CDR1 and CDR2 sequences are SGHNT and YYREEE (reference sequence). CDR3 sequence reads: CASSLGLADSYEQYF. CDR3 DNA: TGTGCCAGCAGCTTGGGACTAGCGGACTCCTACGAGCAGTACTTC.

The sample holds a few counts of this clone. Within the sample, other DNA sequences also encode this same CDR3. The chain combines TRBV7-9 with TRBJ2-7; TRBD1 might be the D (6 bases). CDR3 length equals 14 residues. The V gene lost 1 base and the J gene lost 3 bases, with 10 bases spanning the gap. Germline assignment: CDR1 SEHNR and CDR2 FQNEAQ (reference sequence). CDR3 in amino acids: CASSLGTGSYEQYF. The DNA of the CDR3 is TGTGCCAGCAGCTTAGGTACAGGGAGCTACGAGCAGTACTTC.

This sequence joins TRBV19 and TRBJ2-5; 11 bases match TRBD1. CDR1 LNHDA and CDR2 SQIVND come from the germline V gene (reference sequence). This CDR3 is 14 amino acids long. Trimming at V came to 5 bases and at J to 4 bases, leaving 3 bases not matched to a gene. CDR3 nucleotides: TGTGCCAGTAGTCCCGGGACAGGGGGAGAGACCCAGTACTTC. Protein sequence: CASSPGTGGETQYF.

The chain combines TRBV28 with TRBJ1-1; D perhaps matches TRBD1 (6 bases). The CDR3 covers 12 residues. The ends were cut back, 6 bases at V and 12 bases at J, with 17 bases in the middle. Germline CDR1 is MDHEN and CDR2 is SYDVKM. The CDR3 DNA reads as TGTGCCAGCAGCCACCAAACAGGGCCGACTTTCTTT. Its protein product is CASSHQTGPTFF.

The chain has TRBV4-3 and TRBJ2-7; possibly TRBD1 for D (5 bases). CDR3 size: 13 residues. The V end was cut by 3 bases, the J end by 2 bases, with 8 bases between. Germline V CDR1 and CDR2: LGHNA, YSLEER. The CDR3 here is CASSHSRAYEQYF. The CDR3 DNA is TGCGCCAGCAGCCATTCCAGGGCCTACGAGCAGTACTTC.

This clone was recorded a few times. The chain joins TRBV14 to TRBJ1-1, with 8 bases that match TRBD1. The germline gives CDR1 SGHDN, CDR2 FVKESK. The CDR3 has 13 amino acids. V was clipped by 1 base and J by 10 bases; unmatched bases: 5. CDR3 protein: CASSQGTGTGAFF. The CDR3 DNA reads as TGTGCCAGCAGCCAAGGCACCGGGACAGGAGCTTTCTTT.

A few counts support this clone. The V gene is TRBV18, the J gene TRBJ1-4, with D perhaps matching TRBD1 (6 bases). Germline loops: CDR1 KGHSH, CDR2 LQKENI. CDR3 length: 16 amino acids. The germline V and J ends were trimmed by 0 bases and 7 bases, with 15 bases remaining between them. Here the CDR3 reads CASSPPLQGFSEKLFF. The CDR3 DNA reads TGTGCCAGCTCACCACCGCTACAGGGATTCTCTGAAAAACTGTTTTTT.

CDR3 nucleotides: TGTGCCAGCAGCCAAGAAGGAGGAGCGGGAGGTATCACCGGGGAGCTGTTTTTT. Translation: CASSQEGGAGGITGELFF. This chain uses TRBV4-2 with TRBJ2-2; 9 bases fit TRBD2. The CDR3 loop spans 18 amino acids. Looked up from germline, CDR1 is LGHNA and CDR2 is YNFKEQ. V was clipped by 0 bases and J by 4 bases; unmatched bases: 9.

Details on this clone: Within the sample, other DNA sequences also encode this same CDR3. The chain carries TRBV7-2 and TRBJ2-5; 8 nucleotides match TRBD1. V trimming: 4 bases; J trimming: 5 bases; junction bases outside the gene matches: 6. Germline assignment: CDR1 SGHTA and CDR2 FQGNSA. The CDR3 length is 14 residues. The CDR3 DNA is TGTGCCAGCAGCTCCCAGGGGGCCAGGGAGACCCAGTACTTC. This codes for CASSSQGARETQYF. The whole variable domain, remainder taken from reference TRBV7-2 and TRBJ2-5, is GAGVSQSPSNKVTEKGKDVELRCDPISGHTALYWYRQSLGQGLEFLIYFQGNSAPDKSGLPSDRFSAERTGGSVSTLTIQRTQQEDSAVYLCASSSQGARETQYFGPGTRLLVL.

The genes are TRBV30 and TRBJ2-3; D is ambiguous. The CDR3 has 14 residues. V was shortened by 2 bases and J by 11 bases, with 20 bases between the two germline ends. Germline loops: CDR1 GTSNPN, CDR2 SVGIG (reference sequence). CDR3 bases: TGTGCCTGGAGTCGGATGTCAGTGAACAGTGGGCAGTATTTT. Translating it yields CAWSRMSVNSGQYF.

The chain combines TRBV7-2 with TRBJ1-1; unclear D gene. This CDR3 spans 11 amino acids. V gave up 2 bases and J gave up 8 bases, with 6 bases separating them. Germline V gene data show CDR1 as SGHTA and CDR2 as FQGNSA. DNA of the CDR3: TGTGCCAGCAGCTTATACGGGGAAGCTTTCTTT. Translated: CASSLYGEAFF.

This rearrangement joins TRBV13 to TRBJ2-1; TRBD2 matches 11 bases. The CDR3 runs to 19 residues. In germline, CDR1 is PRHDT, CDR2 FYEKMQ (reference sequence). The V segment lost 1 base and the J segment 3 bases; nucleotides outside the gene matches: 11. The CDR3 here is CASSLVPLAGGGNYNEQFF. As DNA, the CDR3 is TGTGCCAGCAGCTTAGTTCCGCTAGCGGGAGGAGGAAACTACAATGAGCAGTTCTTC.

This clone occurred a few times. The chain links TRBV27 to TRBJ2-1, with 7 positions matching TRBD1. This CDR3 region has 13 residues. CDR1 is MNHEY, CDR2 SMNVEV, per germline (reference sequence). V lost 5 bases and J lost 13; bases outside the gene matches: 11. CDR3 bases: TGTGCCAGCAGTCTCCGACAGGGTCGTACTCAGTTCTTC. This gives the protein CASSLRQGRTQFF.